The clone carrying this TCR beta chain appeared a few times. Its antigen is unknown. Every donor was a healthy person donating bone marrow. Trimming pared 5 bases from V and 0 bases from J, leaving 15 bases between. CDR3 size: 15 residues. Germline CDR1 and CDR2: SGHRS and YFSETQ. This sample was included in a study of cytomegalovirus exposure and HLA in healthy donors. Overall study results and limits: Another analysis was done later, and it associated more than 15,000 TCR beta sequences with HLA alleles at 0.05 false discovery rate. The study recorded about 160 TCR beta chains that were cytomegalovirus-associated. TCR sequences were mostly rare, though some public TCRs occurred in many donors.

The PCR had 60 Vbeta and 13 Jbeta primers. Measured with immunoSEQ multiplex PCR; TCRdb has only the in-frame clones, and not every one. The sample has 200,000 or so clones; approximately 84% are singletons. This sequence originates from a woman in her 30s in good health and CMV-seropositive. This chain joins TRBV5-1 and TRBJ2-7; D is possibly TRBD1 (5 bases). Sequencing was done on a sample of PBMCs. CDR3 region: CASRKQDNPSYEQYF. For the CDR3, the DNA is TGCGCCAGCAGAAAGCAGGACAATCCCTCCTACGAGCAGTACTTC. Looking up the rest from reference TRBV5-1 and TRBJ2-7 gives the full variable domain: KAGVTQTPRYLIKTRGQQVTLSCSPISGHRSVSWYQQTPGQGLQFLFEYFSETQRNKGNFPGRFSGRQFSNSRSEMNVSTLELGDSALYLCASRKQDNPSYEQYFGPGTRLTVT.